Shown below are 8 T cell receptor beta chains from a single sample sequenced in a study of CD8 T cells in ankylosing spondylitis. From the 5' RACE reads, TCRdb called clonotypes with MiXCR, one entry per CDR3 protein. The sample shows 250,000 to 400,000 distinct CDR3 sequences, 11% of them seen only once. Sequenced: blood, either unsorted or a sorted T cell fraction (not recorded which). These TCRs come from a female donor with ankylosing spondylitis or in good health (not recorded which).

The chain uses TRBV20-1 and TRBJ2-3, with D tentatively TRBD1 (6 bases). Per germline, CDR1 DFQATT and CDR2 SNEGSKA (reference sequence). Between the trimmed V and J ends, which lost 0 bases and 0 bases, there was a span of 13 bases. The CDR3 sequence is 16 residues long. DNA of the CDR3: TGCAGTGCTAGAGATGTTTTCGACAGGAGCACAGATACGCAGTATTTT. Translating it yields CSARDVFDRSTDTQYF.

This clonotype was counted at least ten times. CDR3 protein: CASRPDRNNSPLHF. CDR3 nucleotide sequence: TGCGCCAGCAGACCCGACAGGAATAATTCACCCCTCCACTTT. This chain uses TRBV5-1 with TRBJ1-6; a possible D gene is TRBD1 (6 bases). Trimming stripped 5 bases from V and 5 bases from J, with 11 bases between. CDR3 size: 14 residues. Germline lookup yields CDR1 SGHRS and CDR2 YFSETQ.

Comments on this clonotype: A much bigger clone sits one base away, suggesting this may be a read error. V gene TRBV5-1 combines with J gene TRBJ2-5; D is unclear. The CDR3 totals 12 residues. Germline V CDR1 and CDR2: SGHRS, YFSETQ. CDR3 DNA sequence: TGCACCAGCAGCTTGACACCGGAGACCCAGTACTTC. This gives the protein CTSSLTPETQYF.

This clonotype was seen many times. The chain is built from TRBV5-5 and TRBJ2-1, with 9 positions matching TRBD2. Germline trimming cut 1 base from V and 5 bases from J; bases unmatched to any gene: 10. CDR1 is SGHKS, CDR2 YYEKEE, per germline (reference sequence). CDR3 length: 17 residues. CDR3 in DNA: TGTGCCAGCAGCTTGCAGGCGAGCGGGAGGCAAAACAATGAGCAGTTCTTC. It specifies CASSLQASGRQNNEQFF.

At least ten counts were recorded for this clonotype. This sequence joins TRBV27 and TRBJ2-5, with D perhaps TRBD2 (7 bases). Trimming shortened V by 5 bases and J by 7 bases, and 11 bases separated the two germline ends. The CDR3 is made up of 12 amino acids. CDR1 MNHEY and CDR2 SMNVEV come from the germline V gene (reference sequence). CDR3 coding DNA: TGTGCCAGCAGTAAGGGGGGGGGGACCCAGTACTTC. It codes for CASSKGGGTQYF.

This clonotype was seen many times. The rearrangement links TRBV5-3 to TRBJ2-5; D not resolved. Being an ORF, TRBV5-3 has a function that is uncertain. V lost 4 bases and J lost 5, with 6 bases in between. The CDR3 sequence is 11 residues long. The CDR3: CARSPSETQYF. CDR3 DNA: TGTGCCAGAAGCCCCTCGGAGACCCAGTACTTC.

This clonotype has only a few counts. The rearrangement joins TRBV20-1 to TRBJ2-5; D is perhaps TRBD1 (5 bases). Trimming shortened V by 5 bases and J by 5 bases, and 15 bases separated the two germline ends. The CDR3 is made up of 13 amino acids. From germline, CDR1 is DFQATT and CDR2 SNEGSKA (reference sequence). For the CDR3, the DNA is TGCAGTGCTCATCGGGTGGGGCAGGAGACCCAGTACTTC. Amino acid sequence: CSAHRVGQETQYF.

This clonotype has ten or more counts. The rearrangement joins TRBV12-3 or TRBV12-4 to TRBJ2-5; D is possibly TRBD1 or TRBD2 (6 bases each). The CDR3 totals 14 residues. Trimming took off 8 bases at V and 2 bases at J, with 15 bases between the two ends. The CDR3 spells CASLGGDNQETQYF. The CDR3 bases are TGTGCCAGCTTGGGCGGGGACAATCAAGAGACCCAGTACTTC.